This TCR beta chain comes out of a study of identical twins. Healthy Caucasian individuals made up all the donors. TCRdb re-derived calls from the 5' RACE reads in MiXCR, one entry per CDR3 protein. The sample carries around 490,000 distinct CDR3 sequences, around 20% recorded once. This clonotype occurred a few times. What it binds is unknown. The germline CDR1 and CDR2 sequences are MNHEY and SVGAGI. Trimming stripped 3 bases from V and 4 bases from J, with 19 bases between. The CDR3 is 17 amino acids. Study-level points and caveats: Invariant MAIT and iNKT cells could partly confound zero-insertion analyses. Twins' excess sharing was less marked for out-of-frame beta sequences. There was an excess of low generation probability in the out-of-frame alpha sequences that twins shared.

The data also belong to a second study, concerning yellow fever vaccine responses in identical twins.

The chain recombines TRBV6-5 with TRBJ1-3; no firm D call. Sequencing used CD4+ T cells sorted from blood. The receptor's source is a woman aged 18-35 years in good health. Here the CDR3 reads CASSYSYPARSGNTIYF. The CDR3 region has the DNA TGTGCCAGCAGTTATTCGTACCCCGCAAGGTCGGGAAACACCATATATTTT.